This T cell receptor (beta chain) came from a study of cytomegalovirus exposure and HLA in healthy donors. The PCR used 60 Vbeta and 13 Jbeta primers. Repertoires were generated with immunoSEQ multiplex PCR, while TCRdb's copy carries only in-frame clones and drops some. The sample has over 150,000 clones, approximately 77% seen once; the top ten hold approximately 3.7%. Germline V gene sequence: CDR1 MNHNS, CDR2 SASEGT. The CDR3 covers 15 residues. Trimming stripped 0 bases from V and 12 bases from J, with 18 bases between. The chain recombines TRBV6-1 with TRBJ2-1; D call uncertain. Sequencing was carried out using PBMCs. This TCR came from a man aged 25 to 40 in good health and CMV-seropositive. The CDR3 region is CASSEAGLALKVQFF. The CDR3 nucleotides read TGTGCCAGCAGTGAAGCTGGTTTGGCTCTCAAAGTGCAGTTCTTC.